What follows is one T cell receptor (beta chain) and its context. No antigen is known for it. This sample was included in a study of cytomegalovirus exposure and HLA in healthy donors. Study conclusions and caveats: Earlier findings revealed that most TCR beta V segments proved productive either about 87% or about 30% of the time. The later analysis indicated that the majority of CMV-associated TCR beta chains appeared HLA-restricted. It was shown in a later analysis that HLA-associated TCR beta chains were more clonally expanded than other, equally common chains.

The length of the CDR3 is 13 residues. Germline assignment: CDR1 MNHEY and CDR2 SMNVEV (reference sequence). The V end was cut by 6 bases, the J end by 3 bases, with 11 bases between. The PCR ran on 60 Vbeta and 13 Jbeta primers. Measured with immunoSEQ multiplex PCR; TCRdb has only the in-frame clones, and not every one. The table shows a few hundred thousand clones, with 92% occurring only once. The receptor comes from a girl aged 2 to 10 in good health and CMV-seronegative. V is TRBV27 and J is TRBJ1-1; the D is unclear. Sequencing was done on a sample of PBMCs. Here the CDR3 DNA reads TGTGCCAGCAGCCCCCAGGAATACACTGAAGCTTTCTTT. The encoded protein is CASSPQEYTEAFF.